This record concerns one TCR beta chain sequence. V was pared by 7 bases and J by 8 bases, with 10 bases of the junction left unmatched. This CDR3 is built from 14 residues. Germline CDR1 is LNHDA and CDR2 is SQIVND (reference sequence). Time point meaning: peripheral blood 6 weeks after treatment start. This sample is drawn from a study of PD-L1 blockade in urothelial cancer. The overall study: Analyses used blood from 3 weeks (second dose) and 6 weeks after treatment start.

Produced via immunoSEQ multiplex PCR; TCRdb's table is partial and in-frame only. The sample lists some 120,000 clones; more than 70% were seen once. The source was PBMCs, collected around atezolizumab (anti-PD-L1) treatment. This receptor was obtained from a man aged 50 to 59 with urothelial cancer. This chain joins TRBV19 and TRBJ1-4; 7 positions agree with TRBD1. This CDR3 reads CASTTGEDGEKLFF. CDR3 nucleotide sequence: TGTGCCAGTACAACAGGGGAGGACGGGGAAAAACTGTTTTTT.